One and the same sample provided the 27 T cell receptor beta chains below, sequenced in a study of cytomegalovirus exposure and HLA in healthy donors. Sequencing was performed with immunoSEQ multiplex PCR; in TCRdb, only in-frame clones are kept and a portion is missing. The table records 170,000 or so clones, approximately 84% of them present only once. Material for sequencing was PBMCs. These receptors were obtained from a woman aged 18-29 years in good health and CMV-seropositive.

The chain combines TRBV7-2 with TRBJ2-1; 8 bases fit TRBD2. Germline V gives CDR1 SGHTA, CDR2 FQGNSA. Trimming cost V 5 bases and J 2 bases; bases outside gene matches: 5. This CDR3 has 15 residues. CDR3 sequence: CASSLGLGPYNEQFF. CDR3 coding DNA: TGTGCCAGCAGCCTGGGACTAGGGCCCTACAATGAGCAGTTCTTC.

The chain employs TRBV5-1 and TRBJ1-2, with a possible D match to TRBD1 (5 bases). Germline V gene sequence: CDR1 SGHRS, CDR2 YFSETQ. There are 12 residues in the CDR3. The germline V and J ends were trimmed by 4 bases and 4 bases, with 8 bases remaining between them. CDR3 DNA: TGCGCCAGCAGCAGGGGTCCCTATGGCTACACCTTC. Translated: CASSRGPYGYTF. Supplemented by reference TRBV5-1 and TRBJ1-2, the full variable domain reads KAGVTQTPRYLIKTRGQQVTLSCSPISGHRSVSWYQQTPGQGLQFLFEYFSETQRNKGNFPGRFSGRQFSNSRSEMNVSTLELGDSALYLCASSRGPYGYTFGSGTRLTVV.

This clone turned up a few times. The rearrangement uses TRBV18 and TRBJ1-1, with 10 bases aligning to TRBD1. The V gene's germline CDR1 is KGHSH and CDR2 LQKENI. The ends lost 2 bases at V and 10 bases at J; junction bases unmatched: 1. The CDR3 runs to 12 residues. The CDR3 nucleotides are TGTGCCAGCTCACCAGGACAGGGGGGAGCTTTCTTT. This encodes CASSPGQGGAFF.

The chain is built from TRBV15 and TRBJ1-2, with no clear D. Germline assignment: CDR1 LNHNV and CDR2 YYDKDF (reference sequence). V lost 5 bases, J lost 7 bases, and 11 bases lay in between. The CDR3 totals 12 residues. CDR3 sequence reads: CATSVGFRGYTF. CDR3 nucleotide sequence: TGTGCCACCAGCGTCGGTTTCCGTGGCTACACCTTC.

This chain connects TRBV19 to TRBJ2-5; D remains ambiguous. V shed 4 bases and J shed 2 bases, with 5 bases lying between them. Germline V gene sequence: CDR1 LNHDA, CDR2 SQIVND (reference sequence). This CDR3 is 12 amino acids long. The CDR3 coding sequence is TGTGCCAGTAGTACCCCGCAAGAGACCCAGTACTTC. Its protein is CASSTPQETQYF.

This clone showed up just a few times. CDR3 DNA sequence: TGTGCCAGCAGTTACTCGGGGACAGCTTACGAGCAGTACTTC. This sequence encodes CASSYSGTAYEQYF. The rearrangement links TRBV6-6 to TRBJ2-7; 7 bases match TRBD1. Germline V gene data show CDR1 as MNHNY and CDR2 as SVGAGI (reference sequence). CDR3 length: 14 residues. The V gene end was trimmed by 0 bases and the J gene end by 4 bases; junction bases not matched to a gene: 3.

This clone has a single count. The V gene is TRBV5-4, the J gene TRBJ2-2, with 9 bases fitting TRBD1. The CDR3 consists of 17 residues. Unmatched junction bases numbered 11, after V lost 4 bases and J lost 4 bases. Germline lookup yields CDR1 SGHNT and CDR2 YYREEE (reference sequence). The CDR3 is CASSVNRGRDGTGELFF. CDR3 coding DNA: TGTGCCAGCAGCGTAAACAGGGGGCGCGATGGCACCGGGGAGCTGTTTTTT. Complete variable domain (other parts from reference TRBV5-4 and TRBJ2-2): ETGVTQSPTHLIKTRGQQVTLRCSSQSGHNTVSWYQQALGQGPQFIFQYYREEENGRGNFPPRFSGLQFPNYSSELNVNALELDDSALYLCASSVNRGRDGTGELFFGEGSRLTVL.

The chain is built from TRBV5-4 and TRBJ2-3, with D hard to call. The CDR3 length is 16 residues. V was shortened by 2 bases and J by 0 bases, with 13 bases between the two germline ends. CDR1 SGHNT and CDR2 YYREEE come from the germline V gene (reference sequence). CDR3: CASSFDDLPSTDTQYF. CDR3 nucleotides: TGTGCCAGCAGCTTTGATGACTTACCTAGCACAGATACGCAGTATTTT.

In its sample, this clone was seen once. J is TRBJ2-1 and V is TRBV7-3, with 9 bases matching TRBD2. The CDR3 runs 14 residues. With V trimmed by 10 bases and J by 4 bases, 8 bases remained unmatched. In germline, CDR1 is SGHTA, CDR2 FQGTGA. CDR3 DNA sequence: TGTGCCACTAAGGCTAGCGGGGATTACAATGAGCAGTTCTTC. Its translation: CATKASGDYNEQFF.

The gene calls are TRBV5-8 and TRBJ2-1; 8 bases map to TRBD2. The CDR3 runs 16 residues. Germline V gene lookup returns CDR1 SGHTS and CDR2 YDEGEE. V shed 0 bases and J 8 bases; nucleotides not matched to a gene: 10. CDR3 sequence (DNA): TGTGCCAGCAGCTTGGCTACGGGGGGGCCTTACCATGAGCAGTTCTTC. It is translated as CASSLATGGPYHEQFF.

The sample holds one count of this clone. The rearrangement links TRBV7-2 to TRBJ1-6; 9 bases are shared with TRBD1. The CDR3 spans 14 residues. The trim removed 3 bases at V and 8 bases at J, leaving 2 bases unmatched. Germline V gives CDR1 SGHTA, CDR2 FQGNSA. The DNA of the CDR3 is TGTGCCAGCAGCTTCCGGACAGGGGATTCACCCCTCCACTTT. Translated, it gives CASSFRTGDSPLHF.

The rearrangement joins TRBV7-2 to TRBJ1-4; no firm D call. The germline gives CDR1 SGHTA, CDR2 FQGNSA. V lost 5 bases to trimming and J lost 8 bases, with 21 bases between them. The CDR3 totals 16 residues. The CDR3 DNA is TGTGCCAGCAGCCGTCCCGGACGGGGTAGGCGCGAAAAACTGTTTTTT. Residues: CASSRPGRGRREKLFF.

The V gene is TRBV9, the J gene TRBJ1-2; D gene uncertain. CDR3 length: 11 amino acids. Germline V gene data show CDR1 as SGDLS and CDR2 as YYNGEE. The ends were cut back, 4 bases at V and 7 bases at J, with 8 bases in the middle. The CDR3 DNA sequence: TGTGCCAGCAGCACTAGCAGTGGCTACACCTTC. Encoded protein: CASSTSSGYTF.

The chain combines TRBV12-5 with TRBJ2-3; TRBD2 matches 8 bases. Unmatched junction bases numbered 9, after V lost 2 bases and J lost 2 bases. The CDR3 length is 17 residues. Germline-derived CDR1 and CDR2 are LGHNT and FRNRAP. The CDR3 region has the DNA TGTGCTAGTGGTTTGTCTTTAGCGGGGAGTCACACAGATACGCAGTATTTT. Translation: CASGLSLAGSHTDTQYF.

CDR3 sequence: CASSYPGGAGANVLTF. CDR3 in DNA: TGTGCCAGCAGTTACCCGGGGGGTGCTGGGGCCAACGTCCTGACTTTC. V is TRBV6-5 and J is TRBJ2-6, with 7 bases identical to TRBD2. Losses at the gene ends were 2 bases for V and 2 bases for J; bases not matched to a gene: 3. The CDR3 covers 16 residues. Germline V gene data show CDR1 as MNHEY and CDR2 as SVGAGI.

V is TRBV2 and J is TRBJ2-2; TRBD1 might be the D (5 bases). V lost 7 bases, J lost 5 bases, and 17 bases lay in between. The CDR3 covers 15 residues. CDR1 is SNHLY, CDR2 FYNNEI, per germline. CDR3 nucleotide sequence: TGTGCCAGCAAACTCCTAGGGGTGGGGACCGGGGAGCTGTTTTTT. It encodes CASKLLGVGTGELFF. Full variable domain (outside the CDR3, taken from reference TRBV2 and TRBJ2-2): EPEVTQTPSHQVTQMGQEVILRCVPISNHLYFYWYRQILGQKVEFLVSFYNNEISEKSEIFDDQFSVERPDGSNFTLKIRSTKLEDSAMYFCASKLLGVGTGELFFGEGSRLTVL.

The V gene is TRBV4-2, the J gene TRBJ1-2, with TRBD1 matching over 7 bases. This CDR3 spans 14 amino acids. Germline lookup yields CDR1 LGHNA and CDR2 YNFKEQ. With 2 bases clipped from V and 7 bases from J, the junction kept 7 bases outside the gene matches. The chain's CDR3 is CASSQSDRVVGYTF. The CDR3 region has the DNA TGTGCCAGCAGCCAATCAGACAGGGTAGTTGGCTACACCTTC.

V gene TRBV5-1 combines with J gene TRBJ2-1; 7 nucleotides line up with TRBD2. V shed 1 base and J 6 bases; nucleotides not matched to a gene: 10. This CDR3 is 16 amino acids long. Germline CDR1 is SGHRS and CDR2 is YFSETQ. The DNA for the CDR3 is TGCGCCAGCAGCTTGATTCCTTCGGGCGGGGGCAATGAGCAGTTCTTC. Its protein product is CASSLIPSGGGNEQFF.

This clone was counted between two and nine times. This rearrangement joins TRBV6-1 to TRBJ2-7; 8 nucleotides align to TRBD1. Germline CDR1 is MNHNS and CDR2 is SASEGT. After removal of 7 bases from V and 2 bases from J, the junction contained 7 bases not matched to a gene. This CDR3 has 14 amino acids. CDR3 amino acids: CASIGTGFTYEQYF. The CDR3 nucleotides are TGTGCCAGCATAGGGACAGGCTTCACCTACGAGCAGTACTTC.

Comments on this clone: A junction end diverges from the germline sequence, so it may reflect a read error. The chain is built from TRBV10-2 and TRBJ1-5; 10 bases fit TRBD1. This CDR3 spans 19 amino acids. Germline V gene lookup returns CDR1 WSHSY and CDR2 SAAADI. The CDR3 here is CASRDPKAGTGASNQPQHF. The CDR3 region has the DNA TGCGCCAGCCGTGATCCCAAGGCCGGGACAGGGGCTAGCAATCAGCCCCAGCATTTT.

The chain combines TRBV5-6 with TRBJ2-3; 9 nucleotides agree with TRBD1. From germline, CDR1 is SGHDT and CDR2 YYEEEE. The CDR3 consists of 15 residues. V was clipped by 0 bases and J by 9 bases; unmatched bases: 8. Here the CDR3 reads CASSLEGTGSHTQYF. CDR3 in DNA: TGTGCCAGCAGCTTGGAAGGGACAGGGAGTCACACGCAGTATTTT.

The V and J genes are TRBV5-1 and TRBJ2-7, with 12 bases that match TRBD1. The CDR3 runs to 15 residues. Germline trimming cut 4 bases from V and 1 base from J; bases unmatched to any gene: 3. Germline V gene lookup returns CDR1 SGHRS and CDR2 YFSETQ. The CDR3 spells CASSPGQGASYEQYF. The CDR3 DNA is TGCGCCAGCAGCCCGGGACAGGGGGCATCCTACGAGCAGTACTTC.

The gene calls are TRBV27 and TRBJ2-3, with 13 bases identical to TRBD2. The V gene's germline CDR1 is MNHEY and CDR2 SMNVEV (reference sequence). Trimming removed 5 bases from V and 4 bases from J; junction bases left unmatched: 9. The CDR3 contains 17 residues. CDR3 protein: CASSRTSGGAGADTQYF. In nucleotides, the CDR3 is TGTGCCAGCAGTCGAACTAGCGGGGGGGCAGGTGCAGATACGCAGTATTTT.

In DNA, the CDR3 is TGTGCCAGCAGTCTCCGCCAGCGAAACACTGAAGCTTTCTTT. Amino acids: CASSLRQRNTEAFF. V usage is TRBV27 and J usage is TRBJ1-1; D is undetermined. Germline V gene data show CDR1 as MNHEY and CDR2 as SMNVEV (reference sequence). The CDR3 covers 14 residues. V lost 5 bases to trimming and J lost 2 bases, with 12 bases between them.

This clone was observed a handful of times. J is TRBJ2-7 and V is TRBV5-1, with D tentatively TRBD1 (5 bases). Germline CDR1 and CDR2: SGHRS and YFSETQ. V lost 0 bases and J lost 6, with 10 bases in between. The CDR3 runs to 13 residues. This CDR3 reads CASSLGRDAEQYF. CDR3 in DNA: TGCGCCAGCAGCTTGGGCAGGGATGCCGAGCAGTACTTC.

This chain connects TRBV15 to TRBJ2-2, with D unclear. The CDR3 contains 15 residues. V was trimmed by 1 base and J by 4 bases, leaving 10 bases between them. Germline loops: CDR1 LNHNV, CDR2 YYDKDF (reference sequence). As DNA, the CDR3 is TGTGCCACCAGCAGAGCAGTTTTGGCCACCGGGGAGCTGTTTTTT. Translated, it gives CATSRAVLATGELFF. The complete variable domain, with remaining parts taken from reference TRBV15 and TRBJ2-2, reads DAMVIQNPRYQVTQFGKPVTLSCSQTLNHNVMYWYQQKSSQAPKLLFHYYDKDFNNEADTPDNFQSRRPNTSFCFLDIRSPGLGDTAMYLCATSRAVLATGELFFGEGSRLTVL.

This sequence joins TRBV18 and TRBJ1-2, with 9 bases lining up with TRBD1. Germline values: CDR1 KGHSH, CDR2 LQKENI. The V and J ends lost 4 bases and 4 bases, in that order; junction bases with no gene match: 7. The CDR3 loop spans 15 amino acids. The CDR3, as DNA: TGTGCCAGCTCACTGAACAGGGGGCAGGTCTATGGCTACACCTTC. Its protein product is CASSLNRGQVYGYTF. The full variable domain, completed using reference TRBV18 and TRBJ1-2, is NAGVMQNPRHLVRRRGQEARLRCSPMKGHSHVYWYRQLPEEGLKFMVYLQKENIIDESGMPKERFSAEFPKEGPSILRIQQVVRGDSAAYFCASSLNRGQVYGYTFGSGTRLTVV.